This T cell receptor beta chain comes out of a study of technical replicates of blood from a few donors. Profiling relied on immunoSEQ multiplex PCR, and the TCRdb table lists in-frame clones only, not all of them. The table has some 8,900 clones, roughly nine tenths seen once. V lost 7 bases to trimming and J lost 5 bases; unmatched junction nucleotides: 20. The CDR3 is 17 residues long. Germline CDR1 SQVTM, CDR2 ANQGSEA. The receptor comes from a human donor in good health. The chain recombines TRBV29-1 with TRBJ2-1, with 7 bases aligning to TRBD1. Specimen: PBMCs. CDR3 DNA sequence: TGCAGCGGACAGGGTTTTCCCGGACCAACAAATAACAATGAGCAGTTCTTC. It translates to CSGQGFPGPTNNNEQFF.